These T cell receptor beta chains were read from a single sample in a study of T cell responses to AZD1222 COVID-19 vaccine. TCRdb's table, derived via immunoSEQ multiplex PCR, lists solely in-frame clones and lacks some. The table lists about 94,000 clones, around nine tenths of them singletons. The material was peripheral blood, obtained on day 0 of AZD1222 vaccination. The receptors were sampled from an adult in good health. Each CDR3 is given with its conserved first and last residue. The D gene is left open where the match is weak. The size field is filled for only some rows; it gives once, few, many or a size class.

clone_size d_call j_call v_call cdr3_aa cdr3_nt
NA NA TRBJ1-5 TRBV29-1 CSVLAHSNQPQHF TGCAGCGTTTTGGCCCATAGCAATCAGCCCCAGCATTTT
once NA TRBJ1-5 TRBV5-1 CASSLGGGRGNQPQHF TGCGCCAGCAGCTTGGGAGGGGGTCGGGGCAATCAGCCCCAGCATTTT
NA NA TRBJ1-2 TRBV7-2 CASSFFVQGYGYTF TGTGCCAGCAGCTTCTTCGTACAGGGCTATGGCTACACCTTC
NA NA TRBJ1-2 TRBV30 CAWRSDANYGYTF TGTGCCTGGAGGTCGGATGCTAACTATGGCTACACCTTC
NA TRBD1 TRBJ1-1 TRBV10-2 CASSVRQGGTEAFF TGCGCCAGCAGTGTCCGGCAGGGGGGTACTGAAGCTTTCTTT
NA NA TRBJ2-3 TRBV7-9 CASSFGGPRTTDTQYF TGTGCCAGCAGCTTTGGTGGACCCAGGACCACAGATACGCAGTATTTT
NA NA TRBJ1-4 TRBV19 CASSVAGPRTNEKLFF TGTGCCAGTAGTGTGGCGGGACCACGAACTAATGAAAAACTGTTTTTT
once TRBD1 TRBJ2-7 TRBV2 CASGQGLPYEQYF TGTGCCAGCGGACAGGGACTCCCCTACGAGCAGTACTTC
NA TRBD1 TRBJ1-1 TRBV29-1 CSVGSLTGTANTEAFF TGCAGCGTTGGGTCTCTTACCGGGACAGCTAACACTGAAGCTTTCTTT
NA NA TRBJ1-1 TRBV7-9 CASSLERTAVNTEAFF TGTGCCAGCAGCTTAGAAAGGACCGCCGTGAACACTGAAGCTTTCTTT
NA NA TRBJ2-3 TRBV9 CASSVVGPEGQYF TGTGCCAGCAGCGTAGTGGGACCCGAGGGTCAGTATTTT
NA TRBD1 TRBJ1-1 TRBV24-1 CATSAKSTGEAFF TGTGCCACCAGCGCAAAGTCGACAGGGGAAGCTTTCTTT
once TRBD2 TRBJ2-3 TRBV7-8 CASSSKPGLGGDTQYF TGTGCCAGCAGCTCAAAGCCGGGACTAGGAGGAGATACGCAGTATTTT
NA NA TRBJ2-7 TRBV6-5 CASGTGGYNEQYF TGTGCCAGCGGGACGGGGGGCTACAACGAGCAGTACTTC
NA NA TRBJ1-2 TRBV12-3/TRBV12-4 CASSLGAGGYTF TGTGCCAGCAGTTTGGGGGCGGGAGGCTACACCTTC
NA TRBD1 TRBJ1-1 TRBV5-1 CATGTGVGNTEAFF TGCGCTACCGGGACAGGGGTGGGGAACACTGAAGCTTTCTTT
NA NA TRBJ2-7 TRBV19 CASSTPGGAYEQYF TGTGCCAGTAGTACCCCCGGGGGCGCATACGAGCAGTACTTC
NA NA TRBJ2-7 TRBV29-1 CSASQTRESSYEQYF TGCAGCGCGTCCCAAACACGGGAGTCCTCCTACGAGCAGTACTTC
NA TRBD1 TRBJ1-3 TRBV18 CASSPATRGRGNTIYF TGTGCCAGCTCACCAGCTACCAGGGGGCGCGGAAACACCATATATTTT
NA NA TRBJ1-2 TRBV29-1 CSVEGAGSTYGYTF TGCAGCGTTGAGGGGGCAGGGTCGACTTATGGCTACACCTTC
NA NA TRBJ2-7 TRBV25-1 CASTPPGQVYEQYF TGTGCCAGCACTCCACCGGGACAAGTTTACGAGCAGTACTTC
NA NA TRBJ2-2 TRBV7-9 CASSLLAGAGELFF TGTGCCAGCAGCCTCCTAGCAGGGGCCGGGGAGCTGTTTTTT
once NA TRBJ1-6 TRBV6-6 CASSYSGGEGSSPLHF TGTGCCAGCAGTTACTCGGGTGGGGAAGGGAGTTCACCCCTCCACTTT
NA NA TRBJ2-3 TRBV6-2/TRBV6-3 CASTPVGTDTQYF TGTGCCAGCACCCCGGTCGGCACAGATACGCAGTATTTT
NA NA TRBJ1-2 TRBV29-1 CSVIQAPNYGYTF TGCAGCGTCATACAAGCACCAAACTATGGCTACACCTTC
NA NA TRBJ1-3 TRBV5-1 CASSFGGTSGNTIYF TGCGCCAGCAGCTTCGGGGGGACTTCAGGAAACACCATATATTTT
NA NA TRBJ2-2 TRBV9 CASSVSGRGTGELFF TGTGCCAGCAGCGTTTCCGGGAGAGGCACCGGGGAGCTGTTTTTT
once NA TRBJ2-3 TRBV3-1/TRBV3-2 CASSQPPAQGQYF TGTGCCAGCAGCCAACCCCCAGCACAGGGGCAGTATTTT
once TRBD1 TRBJ2-3 TRBV7-9 CASSIGQDGTDTQYF TGTGCCAGCAGCATTGGACAGGACGGAACAGATACGCAGTATTTT
NA TRBD1 TRBJ2-7 TRBV7-9 CASSLEGQIRHVYEQYF TGTGCCAGCAGCTTAGAGGGACAGATTCGACATGTCTACGAGCAGTACTTC
NA NA TRBJ1-5 TRBV6-5 CASSRGRASNQPQHF TGTGCCAGCAGTCGGGGGCGGGCAAGCAATCAGCCCCAGCATTTT
NA NA TRBJ2-1 TRBV19 CASNPRLAYNEQFF TGTGCCAGTAACCCGCGGCTAGCCTACAATGAGCAGTTCTTC
NA NA TRBJ1-1 TRBV7-6 CASSPARGSNTEAFF TGTGCCAGCAGCCCGGCACGGGGGTCTAACACTGAAGCTTTCTTT
NA TRBD2 TRBJ2-7 TRBV7-6 CASSLGSGASSYEQYF TGTGCCAGCAGCTTAGGTAGCGGGGCAAGCTCCTACGAGCAGTACTTC
NA TRBD2 TRBJ2-5 TRBV9 CASSAPGLAGPETQYF TGTGCCAGCAGCGCGCCGGGACTAGCGGGGCCTGAGACCCAGTACTTC
NA NA TRBJ1-5 TRBV3-1/TRBV3-2 CASSPGRASYSNQPQHF TGTGCCAGCAGCCCCGGCCGGGCATCATATAGCAATCAGCCCCAGCATTTT
NA NA TRBJ1-1 TRBV19 CASSMFLGVTEAFF TGTGCCAGTAGTATGTTTCTCGGGGTGACTGAAGCTTTCTTT
NA NA TRBJ1-2 TRBV5-1 CASSLALSLYGYTF TGCGCCAGCAGCTTAGCGCTATCCCTCTATGGCTACACCTTC
once NA TRBJ1-1 TRBV5-1 CASSLGQSNTEAFF TGCGCCAGCAGCTTGGGACAGTCGAACACTGAAGCTTTCTTT
NA TRBD2 TRBJ2-5 TRBV4-1 CASSQDSGGGQETQYF TGCGCCAGCAGCCAAGATTCCGGGGGGGGGCAAGAGACCCAGTACTTC
few TRBD2 TRBJ2-7 TRBV4-2 CASSQDRTSGGAYEQYF TGTGCCAGCAGCCAAGACCGAACTAGCGGGGGGGCCTACGAGCAGTACTTC
NA NA TRBJ1-5 TRBV3-1/TRBV3-2 CASSQDSNQPQHF TGTGCCAGCAGCCAAGATAGCAATCAGCCCCAGCATTTT
NA TRBD1 TRBJ1-5 TRBV19 CASRTGGAGNQPQHF TGTGCCAGTAGAACAGGGGGCGCGGGCAATCAGCCCCAGCATTTT
NA NA TRBJ2-5 TRBV5-4 CASSTESLGAGETQYF TGTGCCAGCAGCACCGAATCCCTGGGGGCGGGTGAGACCCAGTACTTC
NA NA TRBJ2-7 TRBV30 CAWGAYEQYF TGTGCCTGGGGGGCGTACGAGCAGTACTTC
NA NA TRBJ1-1 TRBV9 CASSVGQRNTEAFF TGTGCCAGCAGCGTAGGACAGCGGAACACTGAAGCTTTCTTT
NA NA TRBJ1-6 TRBV7-8 CASSPPGSPLHF TGTGCCAGCAGCCCCCCCGGATCACCCCTCCACTTT